One sample yielded the 21 T cell receptor beta chains listed below, sequenced in a study of CXCR3-negative and CXCR3-positive naive CD8 T cells (dated by TCRdb to between 2018 and 2021). TCRdb names NextSeq 550 as the instrument used. The Human TCR Profiling Kit (MiLaboratory) was used to make UMI-labeled 5' RACE TRB cDNA libraries. TCRdb reprocessed the reads, so every CDR3 protein sequence counts as one entry and DNA is not shown. This sample's table lists 110,000 or so distinct CDR3 sequences. The ten largest clonotypes hold approximately 0.38% of the sample. The paper as a whole reports these results and caveats: Compared with CXCR3-negative naive cells, CXCR3-positive naive cells had TRB CDR3s with higher hydrophobicity (lower Kidera factor 4), lower energy, and higher strength and volume indices.

No antigens are known for them. Sequenced sample: naive CXCR3+ CD8+ T cells from blood. Explained via the paper, the cell subset or site label denotes: CD45RO-CCR7+CD27+CD95- naive CD8+ T cells expressing CXCR3 (TNR3+). The receptors shown here come from a human donor in good health. Some clones in this sample may be carry-over from other donors' samples.

This chain links TRBV11-2 with TRBJ2-3; TCRdb lists TRBD2, though no DNA is available to test this call. The CDR3 spans 20 residues. Germline CDR1 is SGHAT and CDR2 is FQNNGV. CDR3 sequence: CASSPQRGASGSYPTDTQYF.

The V gene is TRBV6-5, the J gene TRBJ1-5. CDR3 length equals 13 residues. Germline CDR1 reads MNHEY; CDR2 reads SVGAGI. CDR3 loop: CASSSSDGQPQHF.

The chain employs TRBV12-3 or TRBV12-4 and TRBJ2-7. CDR3 length equals 13 residues. The CDR3 loop reads CASSFSVLYEQYF.

The rearrangement uses TRBV4-2 and TRBJ2-2. Germline V gene lookup returns CDR1 LGHNA and CDR2 YNFKEQ. There are 14 residues in the CDR3. The CDR3 spells CASMTGLNTGELFF.

The rearrangement joins TRBV29-1 to TRBJ1-2; TCRdb reports TRBD1, a call that lacks DNA to check it against. The CDR3 loop spans 13 amino acids. Per the germline V gene, CDR1 is SQVTM and CDR2 is ANQGSEA. The CDR3 sequence is CSTTGTGLSGYTF.

J is TRBJ2-1 and V is TRBV9; TCRdb picks TRBD2, but there is no DNA to check that call. The CDR3 contains 21 residues. Germline CDR1 SGDLS, CDR2 YYNGEE. The CDR3 reads CASSAPVAGLAGGPHYNEQFF. Filled out from reference TRBV9 and TRBJ2-1, the complete variable domain reads DSGVTQTPKHLITATGQRVTLRCSPRSGDLSVYWYQQSLDQGLQFLIQYYNGEERAKGNILERFSAQQFPDLHSELNLSSLELGDSALYFCASSAPVAGLAGGPHYNEQFFGPGTRLTVL.

The CDR3 loop reads CASTNSYEQYF. J is TRBJ2-7 and V is TRBV28. The CDR3 sequence is 11 residues long. The V gene's germline CDR1 is MDHEN and CDR2 SYDVKM.

The chain joins TRBV10-3 to TRBJ2-7; TCRdb selects TRBD1, and the lack of DNA leaves this call unchecked. CDR3 size: 14 residues. The germline V gene has CDR1 ENHRY and CDR2 SYGVKD. This CDR3 is CAISETRGPLEQYF.

The chain is built from TRBV5-6 and TRBJ1-1. In germline, CDR1 is SGHDT, CDR2 YYEEEE. This CDR3 has 14 residues. CDR3 region: CASSLAGSLTEAFF.

This sequence joins TRBV9 and TRBJ2-7. Germline CDR1 is SGDLS and CDR2 is YYNGEE. CDR3 length: 14 residues. CDR3 sequence: CASSTGQGTYEQYF.

The CDR3 sequence is CASSGTSGNHNEQFF. The gene calls are TRBV6-6 and TRBJ2-1; TCRdb calls TRBD2, which cannot be checked without DNA. Germline-derived CDR1 and CDR2 are MNHNY and SVGAGI (reference sequence). CDR3 length: 15 residues.

This chain joins TRBV4-3 and TRBJ2-7; absent DNA, TCRdb's TRBD2 call cannot be checked. The CDR3 runs 14 residues. Germline lookup yields CDR1 LGHNA and CDR2 YSLEER. The CDR3 loop is CASSQERLAGEQYF.

The chain employs TRBV15 and TRBJ2-2. Germline-derived CDR1 and CDR2 are LNHNV and YYDKDF (reference sequence). This CDR3 contains 14 residues. This CDR3 reads CATSETANTGELFF.

This chain links TRBV28 with TRBJ2-7; TCRdb returns TRBD2, unconfirmable since there is no DNA. The germline gives CDR1 MDHEN, CDR2 SYDVKM. The CDR3 loop spans 16 amino acids. This chain's CDR3 is CASSQSLAGYSYEQYF.

The chain employs TRBV14 and TRBJ1-1. The germline V gene encodes CDR1 SGHDN and CDR2 FVKESK. This CDR3 contains 16 residues. The chain's CDR3 is CASSQGGLVSDTEAFF.

The rearrangement uses TRBV5-6 and TRBJ2-7. Germline assignment: CDR1 SGHDT and CDR2 YYEEEE. This CDR3 contains 14 residues. CDR3 loop: CASSLVSWPYEQYF.

The genes are TRBV9 and TRBJ2-1. The CDR3 is 13 residues long. Germline CDR1 and CDR2: SGDLS and YYNGEE. CDR3 protein: CASSVDSYNEQFF.

CDR3 residues: CASSLVSGDTQYF. The genes are TRBV7-9 and TRBJ2-3. This CDR3 contains 13 residues. CDR1 SEHNR and CDR2 FQNEAQ come from the germline V gene (reference sequence).

V and J are TRBV23-1 and TRBJ2-1; TCRdb's D call, TRBD1, is unchecked because there is no DNA. TRBV23-1 is labeled an ORF, and its function is uncertain. The CDR3 length is 16 residues. CDR3 residues: CASSQSDRGRVVEQFF.

CDR3 loop: CASSRSGYYEQYF. The V gene is TRBV28, the J gene TRBJ2-7; the D call from TCRdb, TRBD2, cannot be confirmed without DNA. The CDR3 has 13 residues. The V gene's germline CDR1 is MDHEN and CDR2 SYDVKM.

The rearrangement uses TRBV7-9 and TRBJ1-4. CDR3 length: 16 amino acids. CDR1 and CDR2 (germline): SEHNR, FQNEAQ (reference sequence). CDR3 residues: CASSLAFGRDNEKLFF.